This T cell receptor beta chain was sequenced in a study of metastatic and nonmetastatic thyroid tumors. On the study more broadly: Thyroid patients, malignant and benign, had repertoires compared across blood and tumor or nodule tissue.

This CDR3 contains 14 residues. V was trimmed by 3 bases and J by 2 bases, leaving 10 bases between them. Germline CDR1 is MDHEN and CDR2 is SYDVKM. By proportion, this clone is medium-sized. No patient received treatment before thyroid surgery. MiXCR re-clonotyped the PCR reads for TCRdb. The sample includes 9,000 or so clones, roughly 14% of them seen just once. The clonotype was recovered from a female donor with papillary thyroid cancer or a benign thyroid nodule (not recorded which). Some clones in this sample may be carry-over from other donors' samples. V usage is TRBV28 and J usage is TRBJ2-5, with D possibly matching TRBD2 (6 bases). Sequenced: blood. The CDR3 protein is CASSFGDSQETQYF. CDR3 DNA sequence: TGTGCCAGCAGTTTTGGGGACTCACAAGAGACCCAGTACTTC.